This TCR beta chain was captured by sequencing in a study of T cell changes during pregnancy in multiple sclerosis. Measured with immunoSEQ multiplex PCR; TCRdb has only the in-frame clones, and not every one. The sample lists 40,000 or so clones; about nine tenths were seen once. Germline V gene lookup returns CDR1 SGHTA and CDR2 FQGNSA. The ends were cut back, 5 bases at V and 2 bases at J, with 8 bases in the middle. The CDR3 totals 13 residues. This specimen was CD4+ T cells from peripheral blood mononuclear cells, taken after pregnancy. The TCR was taken from a female donor in good health, enrolled as a control in a pregnancy study. V gene TRBV7-2 combines with J gene TRBJ2-3; D is possibly TRBD2 (6 bases). CDR3 nucleotides: TGTGCCAGCAGCCCTAGCGCCACAGATACGCAGTATTTT. Protein: CASSPSATDTQYF.